These 3 T cell receptor beta chains originate from one sample sequenced in a study of blood T cell repertoires in COVID-19. The repertoire was sequenced with immunoSEQ multiplex PCR; TCRdb's copy has only in-frame clones and lacks some. The table lists hundreds of thousands of clones, roughly 90% of them singletons. Sequenced input: peripheral blood. These receptors originate from a woman in her forties or fifties with acute or convalescent COVID-19.

This chain uses TRBV12-3 or TRBV12-4 with TRBJ2-6, with 7 bases matching TRBD1. V shed 8 bases, J shed 9 bases, and the junction held 7 bases outside the gene matches. CDR3 length: 13 residues. The CDR3 nucleotides are TGTGCCAGCGGGCAACAGGGGTTCAACGTCCTGACTTTC. Its protein product is CASGQQGFNVLTF.

The rearrangement joins TRBV10-1 to TRBJ2-1; the D gene is possibly TRBD2 (5 bases). The CDR3 spans 14 residues. Looked up from germline, CDR1 is WNHNN and CDR2 is SYGVQD (reference sequence). V shed 4 bases and J shed 0 bases, with 7 bases lying between them. CDR3 sequence reads: CASSGGFSYNEQFF. The CDR3 nucleotides read TGCGCCAGCAGTGGCGGGTTCTCCTACAATGAGCAGTTCTTC.

The V call is TRBV9, the J call TRBJ2-3; possibly TRBD1 for D (6 bases). The germline CDR1 and CDR2 sequences are SGDLS and YYNGEE. The V and J ends lost 0 bases and 2 bases respectively, with 10 bases between them. This CDR3 has 15 amino acids. CDR3 sequence: CASSVETGYTDTQYF. In DNA, the CDR3 is TGTGCCAGCAGCGTAGAGACAGGATACACAGATACGCAGTATTTT. Full variable domain (outside the CDR3, taken from reference TRBV9 and TRBJ2-3): DSGVTQTPKHLITATGQRVTLRCSPRSGDLSVYWYQQSLDQGLQFLIQYYNGEERAKGNILERFSAQQFPDLHSELNLSSLELGDSALYFCASSVETGYTDTQYFGPGTRLTVL.